The 31 T cell receptor beta chains given below trace back to one sample, sequenced in a study of cytomegalovirus exposure and HLA in healthy donors (dated by TCRdb to about 2017). The library was produced with the immunoSEQ multiplex PCR assay. A mixture of 60 forward primers for TCR Vbeta segments and 13 reverse primers for TCR Jbeta segments was used in the multiplex PCR. In TCRdb, the immuneACCESS table is reduced to in-frame sequences with V and J assigned. These tables do not hold every clone; where another copy was compared, an unresolved V gene accounts for under half, and the others remain unexplained. The sample table holds about 93,000 clones, of which about 82% were seen once. The top ten clones comprise 6% to 8% of the sample. Input material: PBMCs. The receptors derive from a man younger than 40 in good health and CMV-seronegative.

In the case of this clone: Compared with germline, one end of the junction differs, possibly owing to a read error. This chain connects TRBV5-1 to TRBJ1-5, with 7 bases aligning to TRBD1. Looked up from germline, CDR1 is SGHRS and CDR2 is YFSETQ. The CDR3 is made up of 15 amino acids. CDR3 nucleotides: TGCGCCAGCAGCTTGGACAGGGGTAGCAATCAGTCCCAGCATTTT. It yields the protein CASSLDRGSNQSQHF.

The DNA of the CDR3 is TGTGCCAGCAGCTTAGATACTAGTTTCTATGAGCAGTTCTTC. Residues: CASSLDTSFYEQFF. The V and J genes are TRBV7-2 and TRBJ2-1; a possible D gene is TRBD2 (5 bases). The V gene's germline CDR1 is SGHTA and CDR2 FQGNSA. V dropped 1 base and J dropped 8 bases, with 12 bases sitting between them. The CDR3 runs 14 residues.

The chain is built from TRBV27 and TRBJ2-1; D remains ambiguous. The V gene lost 3 bases and the J gene lost 1 base, with 7 bases spanning the gap. The CDR3 has 14 amino acids. Germline lookup yields CDR1 MNHEY and CDR2 SMNVEV (reference sequence). The CDR3 protein is CASSLRISYNEQFF. The CDR3, as DNA: TGTGCCAGCAGTTTGCGGATTTCCTACAATGAGCAGTTCTTC.

The chain joins TRBV7-2 to TRBJ1-6; D remains ambiguous. Trimming cost V 0 bases and J 10 bases, with 7 bases left between them. Per germline, CDR1 SGHTA and CDR2 FQGNSA. CDR3 length equals 13 residues. CDR3 nucleotides: TGTGCCAGCAGCTTAGCGCGGAGGTCACCCCTCCACTTT. Translated: CASSLARRSPLHF.

This clone appeared once. V gene TRBV10-3 combines with J gene TRBJ2-2, with 13 bases matching TRBD2. The CDR3 totals 19 residues. With 3 bases clipped from V and 4 bases from J, the junction kept 11 bases outside the gene matches. Germline CDR1 reads ENHRY; CDR2 reads SYGVKD. The CDR3 loop reads CAISESGTSGNLRTGELFF. The CDR3 DNA reads TGTGCCATCAGTGAAAGCGGGACTAGCGGGAACCTGCGCACCGGGGAGCTGTTTTTT.

The V call is TRBV7-2, the J call TRBJ2-7; TRBD1 matches at 8 bases. The CDR3 has 14 amino acids. CDR1 SGHTA and CDR2 FQGNSA come from the germline V gene. V shed 2 bases, J shed 6 bases, and the junction held 6 bases outside the gene matches. CDR3: CASSLRQGSVEQYF. The CDR3 DNA reads as TGTGCCAGCAGCTTACGACAGGGGTCGGTCGAGCAGTACTTC. Full variable domain (missing parts from reference TRBV7-2 and TRBJ2-7): GAGVSQSPSNKVTEKGKDVELRCDPISGHTALYWYRQSLGQGLEFLIYFQGNSAPDKSGLPSDRFSAERTGGSVSTLTIQRTQQEDSAVYLCASSLRQGSVEQYFGPGTRLTVT.

This clone was counted between two and nine times. The V and J genes are TRBV2 and TRBJ2-7; tentatively, D is TRBD2 (6 bases). Germline V gene lookup returns CDR1 SNHLY and CDR2 FYNNEI. This CDR3 spans 14 amino acids. V was clipped by 6 bases and J by 0 bases, with 12 bases between them. CDR3 coding DNA: TGTGCCAGCAGGGCGGGGATAACCTCCTACGAGCAGTACTTC. Translation gives CASRAGITSYEQYF.

The chain has TRBV5-1 and TRBJ1-1; the match to TRBD1 covers 8 bases. Germline values: CDR1 SGHRS, CDR2 YFSETQ. After removal of 4 bases from V and 0 bases from J, the junction contained 2 bases not matched to a gene. The CDR3 length is 14 residues. In nucleotides, the CDR3 is TGCGCCAGCAGCCCGGGACAGGTGAACACTGAAGCTTTCTTT. It yields the protein CASSPGQVNTEAFF.

This clone occurred a few times. The genes are TRBV29-1 and TRBJ2-5; 8 positions agree with TRBD2. V was clipped by 8 bases and J by 4 bases; unmatched bases: 6. The CDR3 is 12 residues long. Germline V lookup: CDR1 SQVTM, CDR2 ANQGSEA. The chain's CDR3 is CSHGAGGETQYF. CDR3 DNA sequence: TGCAGCCACGGCGCGGGGGGAGAGACCCAGTACTTC. Filled out from reference TRBV29-1 and TRBJ2-5, the complete variable domain reads SAVISQKPSRDICQRGTSLTIQCQVDSQVTMMFWYRQQPGQSLTLIATANQGSEATYESGFVIDKFPISRPNLTFSTLTVSNMSPEDSSIYLCSHGAGGETQYFGPGTRLLVL.

V usage is TRBV10-3 and J usage is TRBJ2-7, with D unresolved. Germline assignment: CDR1 ENHRY and CDR2 SYGVKD. Trimming left V 2 bases short and J 0 bases short, with 17 bases between. The CDR3 is 17 residues long. CDR3 region: CAISERLIHLNSYEQYF. In DNA, the CDR3 is TGTGCCATCAGTGAGAGACTCATACACTTAAACTCCTACGAGCAGTACTTC.

The chain combines TRBV7-2 with TRBJ1-1; weak D call: TRBD1 (5 bases). Trimming pared 4 bases from V and 4 bases from J, leaving 16 bases between. This CDR3 comprises 15 residues. Looked up from germline, CDR1 is SGHTA and CDR2 is FQGNSA. In nucleotides, the CDR3 is TGTGCCAGCAGCTCAAAACTCGCGGGGACCACTGAAGCTTTCTTT. Residues: CASSSKLAGTTEAFF.

The V call is TRBV12-5, the J call TRBJ2-7; 8 bases fit TRBD2. V shed 4 bases and J 3 bases; nucleotides not matched to a gene: 11. Germline V CDR1 and CDR2: LGHNT, FRNRAP. The CDR3 has 16 amino acids. The CDR3 region has the DNA TGTGCTAGTGGTTCCACACAGCGGGAGTCGGGCTACGAGCAGTACTTC. It encodes CASGSTQRESGYEQYF.

The chain links TRBV5-1 to TRBJ2-5, with D possibly TRBD2 on 6 matching bases. The CDR3 is 14 amino acids. V was pared by 3 bases and J by 4 bases, with 13 bases between. Looked up from germline, CDR1 is SGHRS and CDR2 is YFSETQ. The CDR3 sequence is CASSWDSLVETQYF. The CDR3 DNA reads as TGCGCCAGCAGCTGGGACTCTCTAGTAGAGACCCAGTACTTC.

The chain carries TRBV14 and TRBJ1-1; D unclear. This CDR3 has 11 residues. Trimming stripped 0 bases from V and 7 bases from J, with 3 bases between. Germline CDR1 and CDR2: SGHDN and FVKESK. CDR3 nucleotides: TGTGCCAGCAGCCAAGATTATGAAGCTTTCTTT. This codes for CASSQDYEAFF.

The chain recombines TRBV7-2 with TRBJ1-2; D is possibly TRBD1 (6 bases). The CDR3 sequence is 15 residues long. Deletions cut 1 base from V and 5 bases from J, with 14 bases between. Germline lookup yields CDR1 SGHTA and CDR2 FQGNSA. The CDR3 sequence: CASSLVQGDVYGYTF. The CDR3 region has the DNA TGTGCCAGCAGCTTAGTACAGGGAGATGTTTATGGCTACACCTTC.

The rearrangement uses TRBV6-1 and TRBJ1-3, with a possible D match to TRBD1 (5 bases). Trimming stripped 3 bases from V and 4 bases from J, with 13 bases between. CDR1 and CDR2 (germline): MNHNS, SASEGT. This CDR3 has 15 amino acids. The CDR3 reads CASSDPGHPGNTIYF. The CDR3 DNA reads TGTGCCAGCAGTGATCCCGGACATCCCGGAAACACCATATATTTT.

The V gene is TRBV6-1, the J gene TRBJ1-5; the match to TRBD1 covers 8 bases. J lost 3 bases, V lost 6 bases, and 7 bases had no gene match. The germline V gene has CDR1 MNHNS and CDR2 SASEGT. The CDR3 is made up of 15 amino acids. Here the CDR3 DNA reads TGTGCCAGCAGAAAAGGACAGGGCAACAATCAGCCCCAGCATTTT. Translating gives CASRKGQGNNQPQHF.

In this sample, this clone turned up a few times. The chain carries TRBV11-2 and TRBJ1-3, with 7 bases that match TRBD1. V trimming: 5 bases; J trimming: 1 base; junction bases outside the gene matches: 8. The germline V gene encodes CDR1 SGHAT and CDR2 FQNNGV. This CDR3 is built from 16 residues. This CDR3 is CASSHYRGPSGNTIYF. For the CDR3, the DNA is TGTGCCAGCAGCCACTACAGGGGTCCATCTGGAAACACCATATATTTT.

V usage is TRBV15 and J usage is TRBJ2-5, with TRBD1 matching 12 bases. This CDR3 region has 20 residues. CDR1 LNHNV and CDR2 YYDKDF come from the germline V gene (reference sequence). J lost 0 bases, V lost 5 bases, and 16 bases had no gene match. CDR3 region: CATSGLSRDRGQPYQETQYF. For the CDR3, the DNA is TGTGCCACCAGCGGACTTTCCCGGGACAGGGGGCAACCGTACCAAGAGACCCAGTACTTC.

The chain has TRBV5-4 and TRBJ1-2; perhaps TRBD1 as D (6 bases). Germline CDR1 is SGHNT and CDR2 is YYREEE (reference sequence). Trimming pared 0 bases from V and 6 bases from J, leaving 12 bases between. The CDR3 contains 14 residues. CDR3 coding DNA: TGTGCCAGCAGCTTGGACAGGGTATTAGATGGCTACACCTTC. It yields the protein CASSLDRVLDGYTF.

The V gene is TRBV2, the J gene TRBJ1-5, with D perhaps matching TRBD1 (5 bases). Trimming took 6 bases from V and 7 from J, leaving 13 bases between them. Per germline, CDR1 SNHLY and CDR2 FYNNEI. The CDR3 is 13 residues long. CDR3 bases: TGTGCCAGCAGCCGAGGGGAGGGACAGCCCCAGCATTTT. Protein sequence: CASSRGEGQPQHF.

This clone has a single count. This rearrangement joins TRBV28 to TRBJ1-1; D remains unclear. Per germline, CDR1 MDHEN and CDR2 SYDVKM. Deletions cut 5 bases from V and 5 bases from J, with 21 bases between. The CDR3 has 16 amino acids. CDR3 protein: CASSSGTGDPRTEAFF. In nucleotides, the CDR3 is TGTGCCAGCAGTAGCGGTACTGGCGACCCAAGGACTGAAGCTTTCTTT.

The rearrangement uses TRBV4-3 and TRBJ2-7; weak D call: TRBD2 (6 bases). The V end was cut by 1 base, the J end by 2 bases, with 15 bases between. This CDR3 has 16 residues. Germline CDR1 LGHNA, CDR2 YSLEER. In DNA, the CDR3 is TGCGCCAGCAGCCAAGCTACGCCGGGAGAGCCCTACGAGCAGTACTTC. This translates into CASSQATPGEPYEQYF.

This sequence joins TRBV30 and TRBJ1-2; D ambiguous. The CDR3 totals 11 residues. In germline, CDR1 is GTSNPN, CDR2 SVGIG (reference sequence). V was shortened by 0 bases and J by 8 bases, with 7 bases between the two germline ends. CDR3 amino acids: CAWSVTLGYTF. The CDR3 DNA follows: TGTGCCTGGAGTGTAACATTGGGCTACACCTTC. Variable domain in full (rest from reference TRBV30 and TRBJ1-2): SQTIHQWPATLVQPVGSPLSLECTVEGTSNPNLYWYRQAAGRGLQLLFYSVGIGQISSEVPQNLSASRPQDRQFILSSKKLLLSDSGFYLCAWSVTLGYTFGSGTRLTVV.

Here the CDR3 DNA reads TGTGCCAGCAGCGATCAGAGGCGGGGAAAAGCTTTCTTT. Its protein is CASSDQRRGKAFF. The rearrangement joins TRBV7-3 to TRBJ1-1; D not certain. Looked up from germline, CDR1 is SGHTA and CDR2 is FQGTGA. Trimming took 5 bases from V and 9 from J, leaving 16 bases between them. CDR3 size: 13 residues.

V is TRBV5-1 and J is TRBJ2-7; 9 bases line up with TRBD2. J gave up 2 bases and V 1 base, and 1 base lay outside the gene matches. This CDR3 contains 14 residues. Germline V CDR1 and CDR2: SGHRS, YFSETQ. The CDR3 protein is CASSLTSGPYEQYF. CDR3 DNA sequence: TGCGCCAGCAGCTTGACTAGCGGGCCCTACGAGCAGTACTTC.

The chain couples TRBV6-1 to TRBJ2-1, with D possibly matching TRBD1 (7 bases). Germline V gene lookup returns CDR1 MNHNS and CDR2 SASEGT. The CDR3 totals 15 residues. V lost 4 bases and J 8 bases, leaving 18 bases between the germline ends. In DNA form, the CDR3 reads TGTGCCAGCAGTGGCGGGACAGAAGGGAGCGATGAGCAGTTCTTC. It is translated as CASSGGTEGSDEQFF.

The chain links TRBV28 to TRBJ1-2; weak D call: TRBD1 (6 bases). The V end lost 5 bases, the J end lost 6 bases, and 22 bases lay between the germline ends. The CDR3 runs 16 residues. Germline V lookup: CDR1 MDHEN, CDR2 SYDVKM. The CDR3 region has the DNA TGTGCCAGCAGTCCTCCGCAGGGGTACGTTTCGAATGGCTACACCTTC. Translating gives CASSPPQGYVSNGYTF.

The chain combines TRBV14 with TRBJ1-1, with no clear D. CDR3 length: 13 amino acids. The V and J ends lost 10 bases and 4 bases respectively, with 16 bases between them. CDR1 and CDR2 from the germline V gene are SGHDN and FVKESK. CDR3 region: CATGRVGVTEAFF. The CDR3 nucleotides read TGTGCCACTGGGAGGGTCGGGGTCACTGAAGCTTTCTTT.

This rearrangement joins TRBV27 to TRBJ2-5; D gene uncertain. This CDR3 contains 15 residues. Germline-derived CDR1 and CDR2 are MNHEY and SMNVEV (reference sequence). V shed 6 bases and J shed 2 bases, with 16 bases lying between them. This CDR3 reads CASSSRQTLQETQYF. CDR3 bases: TGTGCCAGCAGCTCCAGGCAAACACTTCAAGAGACCCAGTACTTC.

The chain employs TRBV2 and TRBJ1-6; D is unclear. The CDR3 is 13 residues long. Per the germline V gene, CDR1 is SNHLY and CDR2 is FYNNEI. With 7 bases removed from V and 7 bases from J, the gap between germline ends came to 11 bases. The CDR3, as DNA: TGTGCCAGCACCTCCCGGAGAAATTCACCCCTCCACTTT. It specifies CASTSRRNSPLHF.